These 30 T cell receptor beta chains originate from one sample sequenced in a study of blood T cell repertoires in COVID-19. Method: immunoSEQ multiplex PCR; TCRdb's copy keeps in-frame clones and lacks some. The table has 100,000 to 150,000 clones, roughly 80% seen once; the top ten hold about 2%. The sample consisted of peripheral blood. These receptors were collected from a man between 65 and 85 years old with acute or convalescent COVID-19.

V is TRBV19 and J is TRBJ2-6, with D hard to call. The V gene's germline CDR1 is LNHDA and CDR2 SQIVND (reference sequence). CDR3 length: 14 amino acids. Between the trimmed V and J ends, which lost 7 bases and 0 bases, there was a span of 7 bases. The CDR3 DNA follows: TGTGCCAGTACCGCTAGCTCTGGGGCCAACGTCCTGACTTTC. The encoded protein is CASTASSGANVLTF.

The V gene is TRBV7-8, the J gene TRBJ2-3, with D possibly matching TRBD1 (5 bases). The CDR3 is 15 residues long. The germline gives CDR1 SGHVS, CDR2 FQNEAQ. Trimming left V 6 bases short and J 0 bases short, with 13 bases between. CDR3: CASSLIQGSTDTQYF. The CDR3 region has the DNA TGTGCCAGCAGTCTCATCCAGGGCAGCACAGATACGCAGTATTTT.

The V call is TRBV9, the J call TRBJ1-2; no clear D. From germline, CDR1 is SGDLS and CDR2 YYNGEE. There are 15 residues in the CDR3. Trimming pared 3 bases from V and 1 base from J, leaving 13 bases between. For the CDR3, the DNA is TGTGCCAGCAGCGAGTGGGAGAGCATTAACTATGGCTACACCTTC. Translation: CASSEWESINYGYTF.

Only a few counts were recorded for this clone. This chain joins TRBV7-2 and TRBJ1-4, with D possibly TRBD1 on 5 matching bases. Between the trimmed V and J ends, which lost 1 base and 3 bases, there was a span of 18 bases. CDR3 length: 18 amino acids. Looked up from germline, CDR1 is SGHTA and CDR2 is FQGNSA. This CDR3 is CASSLEGAYLAANEKLFF. The CDR3 coding sequence is TGTGCCAGCAGCTTAGAAGGGGCTTACTTAGCGGCTAATGAAAAACTGTTTTTT.

V usage is TRBV5-6 and J usage is TRBJ1-1; D is unresolved. CDR1 is SGHDT, CDR2 YYEEEE, per germline. V was trimmed by 0 bases and J by 2 bases, leaving 5 bases between them. There are 13 residues in the CDR3. CDR3 residues: CASSLGRNTEAFF. DNA of the CDR3: TGTGCCAGCAGCTTGGGGAGAAACACTGAAGCTTTCTTT.

This clone was recorded a few times. The chain couples TRBV7-9 to TRBJ1-6; weak D call: TRBD1 (6 bases). The CDR3 is 16 amino acids. Looked up from germline, CDR1 is SEHNR and CDR2 is FQNEAQ (reference sequence). The germline V and J ends were trimmed by 4 bases and 1 base, with 11 bases remaining between them. The CDR3 DNA reads TGTGCCAGCAGCTCACAAACAGGGTCCTATAATTCACCCCTCCACTTT. This gives the protein CASSSQTGSYNSPLHF.

The chain uses TRBV12-5 and TRBJ1-2; 10 nucleotides line up with TRBD1. V was pared by 4 bases and J by 4 bases, with 6 bases of the junction left unmatched. The CDR3 has 15 residues. Germline values: CDR1 LGHNT, CDR2 FRNRAP. CDR3 in amino acids: CASGSSTGGPYGYTF. The CDR3 coding sequence is TGTGCTAGTGGTTCCTCGACAGGGGGCCCCTATGGCTACACCTTC. Full variable domain (outside the CDR3, taken from reference TRBV12-5 and TRBJ1-2): DARVTQTPRHKVTEMGQEVTMRCQPILGHNTVFWYRQTMMQGLELLAYFRNRAPLDDSGMPKDRFSAEMPDATLATLKIQPSEPRDSAVYFCASGSSTGGPYGYTFGSGTRLTVV.

This chain uses TRBV11-2 with TRBJ2-1; TRBD2 matches at 13 bases. This CDR3 contains 16 residues. The germline gives CDR1 SGHAT, CDR2 FQNNGV. With V trimmed by 3 bases and J by 4 bases, 3 bases remained unmatched. The CDR3 bases are TGTGCCAGCAGCTTGGGACTAGCGGGGAGGTACAATGAGCAGTTCTTC. Encoded protein: CASSLGLAGRYNEQFF.

The V gene is TRBV6-1, the J gene TRBJ2-1; possible D gene TRBD2, 5 bases. Germline V CDR1 and CDR2: MNHNS, SASEGT. The V and J ends lost 0 bases and 0 bases respectively, with 6 bases between them. The CDR3 consists of 15 residues. CDR3 sequence: CASSEAEGSYNEQFF. DNA for the CDR3: TGTGCCAGCAGTGAAGCAGAGGGCTCCTACAATGAGCAGTTCTTC.

This chain uses TRBV19 with TRBJ1-4; TRBD1 matches 10 bases. CDR1 and CDR2 (germline): LNHDA, SQIVND (reference sequence). The V gene end was trimmed by 5 bases and the J gene end by 6 bases; junction bases not matched to a gene: 12. The CDR3 runs 17 residues. In nucleotides, the CDR3 is TGTGCCAGTAGTGATGACAGGGGGCAGGTGTGGGATGAAAAACTGTTTTTT. Encoded protein: CASSDDRGQVWDEKLFF.

The chain couples TRBV7-9 to TRBJ1-3; D not certain. Between the trimmed V and J ends, which lost 3 bases and 2 bases, there was a span of 8 bases. Per germline, CDR1 SEHNR and CDR2 FQNEAQ (reference sequence). The CDR3 covers 14 residues. CDR3 in amino acids: CASSFSTAGNTIYF. In DNA form, the CDR3 reads TGTGCCAGCAGCTTTAGTACAGCTGGAAACACCATATATTTT.

The V gene is TRBV12-3 or TRBV12-4, the J gene TRBJ2-2, with a weak D call TRBD1 (5 bases). The CDR3 loop spans 13 amino acids. Trimming stripped 2 bases from V and 7 bases from J, with 8 bases between. CDR3 sequence reads: CASSLQGFGELFF. CDR3 nucleotides: TGTGCCAGCAGTTTACAGGGCTTCGGGGAGCTGTTTTTT.

The chain has TRBV7-2 and TRBJ1-1, with 9 bases matching TRBD1. CDR1 and CDR2 (germline): SGHTA, FQGNSA. Trimming at V came to 1 base and at J to 11 bases, leaving 11 bases not matched to a gene. The CDR3 covers 15 residues. The CDR3 DNA sequence: TGTGCCAGCAGCTTAGTCCCAGGACAGGGGACATTGGCTTTCTTT. This translates into CASSLVPGQGTLAFF.

The V call is TRBV5-1, the J call TRBJ2-1, with no clear D. This CDR3 has 16 residues. The germline V gene encodes CDR1 SGHRS and CDR2 YFSETQ. V gave up 4 bases and J gave up 8 bases, with 22 bases separating them. CDR3 sequence (DNA): TGCGCCAGCAGCCGGCGCCTAGAGAGCTTCTCCGATGAGCAGTTCTTC. Amino acids: CASSRRLESFSDEQFF.

The chain joins TRBV5-6 to TRBJ1-4; D not certain. V dropped 4 bases and J dropped 2 bases, with 9 bases sitting between them. Germline V gives CDR1 SGHDT, CDR2 YYEEEE. This CDR3 has 14 amino acids. CDR3 residues: CASSGVATNEKLFF. The CDR3 region has the DNA TGTGCCAGCAGCGGAGTCGCCACTAATGAAAAACTGTTTTTT.

This clone appeared a few times. The CDR3 DNA sequence: TGTGCCAGTACCGATCAAGGAGTGAATGCTGGAAACACCATATATTTT. Translation: CASTDQGVNAGNTIYF. This rearrangement joins TRBV19 to TRBJ1-3, with no clear D. The CDR3 runs 16 residues. V lost 7 bases and J 2 bases, leaving 18 bases between the germline ends. CDR1 is LNHDA, CDR2 SQIVND, per germline (reference sequence).

This chain connects TRBV20-1 to TRBJ2-1; 8 positions match TRBD2. Losses at the gene ends were 3 bases for V and 7 bases for J; bases not matched to a gene: 11. CDR1 and CDR2 from the germline V gene are DFQATT and SNEGSKA (reference sequence). The CDR3 is made up of 15 amino acids. DNA for the CDR3: TGCAGTGCTAGTTCTATCCAGCGGGGGACTAATGAGCAGTTCTTC. Protein: CSASSIQRGTNEQFF.

V gene TRBV2 combines with J gene TRBJ2-2; no firm D call. The CDR3 extends over 15 amino acids. V was pared by 5 bases and J by 0 bases, with 10 bases between. Germline CDR1 is SNHLY and CDR2 is FYNNEI. CDR3 amino acids: CASSLWASNTGELFF. For the CDR3, the DNA is TGTGCCAGCAGTCTTTGGGCCTCGAACACCGGGGAGCTGTTTTTT.

The rearrangement links TRBV14 to TRBJ1-1; D may be TRBD1 (6 bases). Germline-derived CDR1 and CDR2 are SGHDN and FVKESK. Deletions cut 3 bases from V and 5 bases from J, with 10 bases between. CDR3 size: 13 residues. The CDR3 loop reads CASSQQGITEAFF. The CDR3 DNA sequence: TGTGCCAGCAGCCAGCAGGGGATTACTGAAGCTTTCTTT.

The chain carries TRBV9 and TRBJ1-6; TRBD1 aligns across 7 bases. CDR1 is SGDLS, CDR2 YYNGEE, per germline. The CDR3 consists of 15 residues. V dropped 0 bases and J dropped 6; count of bases not matched to a gene: 3. The CDR3 DNA reads TGTGCCAGCAGCGTAGGGTCAGGGGGTAATTCACCCCTCCACTTT. Translating gives CASSVGSGGNSPLHF.

The V gene is TRBV5-1, the J gene TRBJ2-3; 10 bases map to TRBD2. Germline CDR1 reads SGHRS; CDR2 reads YFSETQ. The CDR3 has 16 residues. Germline trimming cut 0 bases from V and 2 bases from J; bases unmatched to any gene: 3. The CDR3 DNA sequence: TGCGCCAGCAGCTTGGTTGGACTAGCGGACACAGATACGCAGTATTTT. As protein: CASSLVGLADTDTQYF.

This chain connects TRBV12-3 or TRBV12-4 to TRBJ2-7; perhaps TRBD1 as D (6 bases). The CDR3 sequence is 13 residues long. With 1 base removed from V and 2 bases from J, the gap between germline ends came to 6 bases. The CDR3 is CASSLGGPYEQYF. CDR3 DNA: TGTGCCAGCAGTTTAGGGGGGCCCTACGAGCAGTACTTC.

This chain links TRBV27 with TRBJ1-1; a weak D match, TRBD1 (5 bases). This CDR3 is 16 amino acids long. Trimming removed 2 bases from V and 0 bases from J, with 13 bases in between. Germline V lookup: CDR1 MNHEY, CDR2 SMNVEV (reference sequence). The DNA for the CDR3 is TGTGCCAGCAGTTTAGGGGGGTTCGCCATGAACACTGAAGCTTTCTTT. This gives the protein CASSLGGFAMNTEAFF.

In this sample, this clone turned up once. The chain joins TRBV10-3 to TRBJ1-2, with 7 bases aligning to TRBD1. Unmatched junction bases numbered 4, after V lost 4 bases and J lost 2 bases. CDR1 and CDR2 (germline): ENHRY, SYGVKD. This CDR3 is built from 14 residues. The CDR3 DNA is TGTGCCATCAGTGGGGGGACAGTGAACTATGGCTACACCTTC. Encoded protein: CAISGGTVNYGYTF.

The table lists this clone with a count of one. This sequence joins TRBV10-3 and TRBJ1-2; the D gene is possibly TRBD1 (6 bases). Deletions cut 7 bases from V and 2 bases from J, with 11 bases between. This CDR3 has 13 amino acids. Per germline, CDR1 ENHRY and CDR2 SYGVKD. The CDR3 sequence: CAITRDKNYGYTF. CDR3 DNA sequence: TGTGCCATCACCCGGGACAAGAACTATGGCTACACCTTC.

The chain joins TRBV5-1 to TRBJ1-1; TRBD1 matches 7 bases. Germline V CDR1 and CDR2: SGHRS, YFSETQ. The J segment lost 3 bases and the V segment lost 4 bases, leaving 3 bases of the junction unmatched. This CDR3 has 13 residues. DNA of the CDR3: TGCGCCAGCAGCATCGACAGGGACACTGAAGCTTTCTTT. This gives the protein CASSIDRDTEAFF.

V gene TRBV27 combines with J gene TRBJ2-3, with 8 positions matching TRBD1. Germline CDR1 and CDR2: MNHEY and SMNVEV (reference sequence). CDR3 length equals 13 residues. V was pared by 5 bases and J by 6 bases, with 4 bases of the junction left unmatched. The chain's CDR3 is CASSIRDRDTQYF. Written as DNA, the CDR3 is TGTGCCAGCAGTATCCGGGACAGGGATACGCAGTATTTT.

The rearrangement links TRBV12-3 or TRBV12-4 to TRBJ1-1; 8 bases are a match to TRBD1. The CDR3 runs to 13 residues. The V segment lost 6 bases and the J segment 8 bases; nucleotides outside the gene matches: 8. The CDR3 region is CASRIEAGGEAFF. The CDR3 DNA sequence: TGTGCCAGCAGGATAGAGGCAGGGGGCGAAGCTTTCTTT.

The chain recombines TRBV6-2 or TRBV6-3 with TRBJ1-5; 7 positions agree with TRBD1. CDR1 MNHEY and CDR2 SVGEGT come from the germline V gene. The CDR3 spans 14 residues. V shed 5 bases, J shed 4 bases, and the junction held 5 bases outside the gene matches. In nucleotides, the CDR3 is TGTGCCAGCAGTACCCCAGGGGGAAATCAGCCCCAGCATTTT. Translated, it gives CASSTPGGNQPQHF.

This clone showed up just once. The chain is built from TRBV19 and TRBJ1-1; perhaps TRBD1 as D (6 bases). The length of the CDR3 is 14 residues. Germline V gene data show CDR1 as LNHDA and CDR2 as SQIVND (reference sequence). V shed 8 bases and J shed 1 base, with 14 bases lying between them. CDR3 nucleotide sequence: TGTGCCAGTTTACCAGGGGAGAGGAACACTGAAGCTTTCTTT. As protein: CASLPGERNTEAFF.